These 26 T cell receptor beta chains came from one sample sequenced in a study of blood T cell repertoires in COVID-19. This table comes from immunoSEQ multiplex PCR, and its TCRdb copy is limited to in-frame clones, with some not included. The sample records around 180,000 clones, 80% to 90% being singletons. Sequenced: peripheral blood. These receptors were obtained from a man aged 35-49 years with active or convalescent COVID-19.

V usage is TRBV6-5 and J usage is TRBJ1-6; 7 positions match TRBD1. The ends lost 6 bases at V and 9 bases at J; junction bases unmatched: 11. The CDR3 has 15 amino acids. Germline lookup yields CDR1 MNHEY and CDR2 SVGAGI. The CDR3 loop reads CASRPGDSGGSPLHF. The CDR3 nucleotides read TGTGCCAGCAGGCCCGGGGACAGTGGCGGTTCACCCCTCCACTTT.

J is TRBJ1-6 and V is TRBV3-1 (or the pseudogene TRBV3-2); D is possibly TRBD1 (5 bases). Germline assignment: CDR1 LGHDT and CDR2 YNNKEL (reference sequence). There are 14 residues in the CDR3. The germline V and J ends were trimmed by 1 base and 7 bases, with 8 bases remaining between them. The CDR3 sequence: CASSQVRGNSPLHF. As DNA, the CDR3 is TGTGCCAGCAGCCAAGTTCGGGGGAATTCACCCCTCCACTTT.

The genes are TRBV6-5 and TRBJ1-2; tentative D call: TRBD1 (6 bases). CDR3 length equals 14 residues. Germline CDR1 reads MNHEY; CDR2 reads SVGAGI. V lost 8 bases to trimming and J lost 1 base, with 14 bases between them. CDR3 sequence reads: CASRRQEINYGYTF. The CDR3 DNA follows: TGTGCCAGCCGCCGACAGGAGATTAACTATGGCTACACCTTC.

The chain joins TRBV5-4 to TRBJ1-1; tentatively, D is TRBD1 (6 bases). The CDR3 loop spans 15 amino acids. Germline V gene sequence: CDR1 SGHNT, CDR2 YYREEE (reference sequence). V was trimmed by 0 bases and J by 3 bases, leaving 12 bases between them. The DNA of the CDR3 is TGTGCCAGCAGCTTGGTGTCAGGGGTACACACTGAAGCTTTCTTT. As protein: CASSLVSGVHTEAFF.

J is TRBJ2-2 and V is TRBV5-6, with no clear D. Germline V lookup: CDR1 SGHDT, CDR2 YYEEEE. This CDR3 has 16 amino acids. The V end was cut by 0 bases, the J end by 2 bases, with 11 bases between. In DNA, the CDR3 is TGTGCCAGCAGCTTGGCGCCAGGCGATAACACCGGGGAGCTGTTTTTT. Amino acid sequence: CASSLAPGDNTGELFF.

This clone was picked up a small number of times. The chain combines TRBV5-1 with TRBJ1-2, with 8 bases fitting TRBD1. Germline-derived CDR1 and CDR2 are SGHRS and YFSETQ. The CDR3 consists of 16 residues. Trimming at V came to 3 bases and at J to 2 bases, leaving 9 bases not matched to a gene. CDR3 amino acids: CASSSGDRRPNYGYTF. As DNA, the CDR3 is TGCGCCAGCAGCTCGGGGGACAGGAGGCCGAACTATGGCTACACCTTC.

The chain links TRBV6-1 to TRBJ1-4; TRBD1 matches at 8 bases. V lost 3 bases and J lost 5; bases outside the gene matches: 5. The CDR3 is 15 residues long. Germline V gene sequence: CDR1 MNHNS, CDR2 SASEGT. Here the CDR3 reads CASSEGQVQNEKLFF. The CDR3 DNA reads TGTGCCAGCAGTGAGGGACAGGTCCAGAATGAAAAACTGTTTTTT.

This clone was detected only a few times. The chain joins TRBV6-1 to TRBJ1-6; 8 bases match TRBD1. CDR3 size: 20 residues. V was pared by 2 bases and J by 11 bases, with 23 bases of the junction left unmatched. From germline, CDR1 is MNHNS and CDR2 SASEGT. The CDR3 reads CASSEPTGAHGSSVGTPLHF. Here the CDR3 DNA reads TGTGCCAGCAGTGAACCGACAGGGGCCCATGGTTCTTCCGTTGGGACACCCCTCCACTTT.

The CDR3 here is CSVEGLGREGNEQFF. CDR3 sequence (DNA): TGCAGCGTTGAAGGTTTAGGCAGGGAAGGCAATGAGCAGTTCTTC. V and J are TRBV29-1 and TRBJ2-1; perhaps TRBD1 as D (5 bases). Germline V gene lookup returns CDR1 SQVTM and CDR2 ANQGSEA. The CDR3 extends over 15 amino acids. V lost 1 base and J 6 bases, leaving 16 bases between the germline ends.

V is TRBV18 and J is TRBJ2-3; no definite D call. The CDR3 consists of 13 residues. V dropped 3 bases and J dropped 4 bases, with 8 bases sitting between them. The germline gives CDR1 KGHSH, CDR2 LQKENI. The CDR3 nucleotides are TGTGCCAGCTCACCGTCCCCGGCAGATACGCAGTATTTT. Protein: CASSPSPADTQYF.

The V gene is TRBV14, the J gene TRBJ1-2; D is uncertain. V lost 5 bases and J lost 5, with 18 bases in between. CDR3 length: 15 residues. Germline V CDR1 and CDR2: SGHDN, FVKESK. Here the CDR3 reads CASSTGGARTYGYTF. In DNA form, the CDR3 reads TGTGCCAGCAGCACGGGAGGAGCGCGAACTTATGGCTACACCTTC.

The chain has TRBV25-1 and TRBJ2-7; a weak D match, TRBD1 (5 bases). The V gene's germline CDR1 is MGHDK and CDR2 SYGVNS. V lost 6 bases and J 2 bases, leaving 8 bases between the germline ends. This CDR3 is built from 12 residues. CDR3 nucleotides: TGTGCCAGCAGGGACAACACCTACGAGCAGTACTTC. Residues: CASRDNTYEQYF.

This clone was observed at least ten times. Written as DNA, the CDR3 is TGTGCCAGCAGCCGCACCGGGACAGGGGCAGTGGCCTACGAGCAGTACTTC. It is translated as CASSRTGTGAVAYEQYF. The genes are TRBV28 and TRBJ2-7, with TRBD1 matching over 10 bases. With V trimmed by 6 bases and J by 2 bases, 13 bases remained unmatched. This CDR3 region has 17 residues. Germline V gene data show CDR1 as MDHEN and CDR2 as SYDVKM.

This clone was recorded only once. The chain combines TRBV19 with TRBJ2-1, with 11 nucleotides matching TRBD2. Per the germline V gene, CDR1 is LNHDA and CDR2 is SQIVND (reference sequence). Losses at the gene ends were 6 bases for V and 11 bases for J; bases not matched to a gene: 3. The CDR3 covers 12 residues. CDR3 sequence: CASSPSGGKQFF. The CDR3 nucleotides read TGTGCCAGTAGCCCTAGCGGGGGGAAGCAGTTCTTC.

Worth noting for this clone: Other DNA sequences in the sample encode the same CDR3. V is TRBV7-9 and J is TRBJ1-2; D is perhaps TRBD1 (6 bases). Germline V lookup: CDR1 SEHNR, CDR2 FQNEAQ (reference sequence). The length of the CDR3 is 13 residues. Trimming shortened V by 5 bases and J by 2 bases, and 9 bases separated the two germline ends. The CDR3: CASSRGQNYGYTF. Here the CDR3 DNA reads TGTGCCAGCAGCCGGGGACAAAACTATGGCTACACCTTC. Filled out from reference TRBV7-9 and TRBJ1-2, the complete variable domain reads DTGVSQNPRHKITKRGQNVTFRCDPISEHNRLYWYRQTLGQGPEFLTYFQNEAQLEKSRLLSDRFSAERPKGSFSTLEIQRTEQGDSAMYLCASSRGQNYGYTFGSGTRLTVV.

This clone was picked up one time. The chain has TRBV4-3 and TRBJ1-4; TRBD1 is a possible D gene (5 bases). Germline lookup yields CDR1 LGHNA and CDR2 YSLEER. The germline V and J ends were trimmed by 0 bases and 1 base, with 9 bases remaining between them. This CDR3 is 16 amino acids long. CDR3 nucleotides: TGCGCCAGCAGCCAAGAGGGGGGTGGAACTAATGAAAAACTGTTTTTT. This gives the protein CASSQEGGGTNEKLFF.

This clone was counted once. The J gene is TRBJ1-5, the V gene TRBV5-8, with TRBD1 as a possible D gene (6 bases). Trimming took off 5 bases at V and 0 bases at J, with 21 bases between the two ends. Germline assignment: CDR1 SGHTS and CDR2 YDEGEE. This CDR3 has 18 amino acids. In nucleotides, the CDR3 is TGTGCCAGCAGAACCGGGACACCCAAGACTTATAGCAATCAGCCCCAGCATTTT. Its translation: CASRTGTPKTYSNQPQHF.

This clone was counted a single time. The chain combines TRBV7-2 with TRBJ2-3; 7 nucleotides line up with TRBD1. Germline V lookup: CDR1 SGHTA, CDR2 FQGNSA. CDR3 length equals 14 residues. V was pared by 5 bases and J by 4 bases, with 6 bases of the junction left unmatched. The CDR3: CASSTDRWSDTQYF. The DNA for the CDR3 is TGTGCCAGCAGCACGGACAGGTGGTCAGATACGCAGTATTTT.

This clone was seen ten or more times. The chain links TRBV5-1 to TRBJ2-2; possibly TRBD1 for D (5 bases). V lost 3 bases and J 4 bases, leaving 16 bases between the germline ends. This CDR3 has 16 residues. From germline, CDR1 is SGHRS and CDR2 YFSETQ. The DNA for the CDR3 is TGCGCCAGCAGCTCCACAGGCTCCCCGAGCACCGGGGAGCTGTTTTTT. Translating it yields CASSSTGSPSTGELFF.

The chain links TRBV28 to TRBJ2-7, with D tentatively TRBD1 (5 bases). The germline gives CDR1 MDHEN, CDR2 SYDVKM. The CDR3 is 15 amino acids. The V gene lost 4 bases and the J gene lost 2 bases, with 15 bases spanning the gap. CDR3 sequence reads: CASSSRASGTYEQYF. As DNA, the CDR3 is TGTGCCAGCAGTTCTCGGGCCTCAGGGACCTACGAGCAGTACTTC.

Written as DNA, the CDR3 is TGTGCCAGCAGTGGGGCTATTGAAGCTTTCTTT. As protein: CASSGAIEAFF. V gene TRBV2 combines with J gene TRBJ1-1; D unresolved. The CDR3 consists of 11 residues. CDR1 is SNHLY and CDR2 is FYNNEI in the germline V gene. Trimming removed 4 bases at V and 7 bases at J, with 7 bases between.

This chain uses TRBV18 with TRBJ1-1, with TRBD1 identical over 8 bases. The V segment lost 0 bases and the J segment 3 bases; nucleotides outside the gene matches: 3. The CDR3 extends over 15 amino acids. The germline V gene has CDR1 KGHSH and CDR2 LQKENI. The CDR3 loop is CASSPPPGGYTEAFF. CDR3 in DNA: TGTGCCAGCTCACCACCCCCAGGGGGCTACACTGAAGCTTTCTTT.

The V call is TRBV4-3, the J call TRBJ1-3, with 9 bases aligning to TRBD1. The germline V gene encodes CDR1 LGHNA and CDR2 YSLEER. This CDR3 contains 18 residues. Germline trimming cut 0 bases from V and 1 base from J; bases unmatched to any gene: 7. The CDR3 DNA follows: TGCGCCAGCAGCCAAGAATTTTCACAGGGGGCGTCTGGAAACACCATATATTTT. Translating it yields CASSQEFSQGASGNTIYF.

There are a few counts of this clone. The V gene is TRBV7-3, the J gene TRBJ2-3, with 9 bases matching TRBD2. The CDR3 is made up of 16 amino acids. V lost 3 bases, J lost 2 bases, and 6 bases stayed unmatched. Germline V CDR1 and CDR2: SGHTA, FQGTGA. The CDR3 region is CASSFGGGAFTDTQYF. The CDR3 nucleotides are TGTGCCAGCAGCTTTGGCGGGGGGGCCTTCACAGATACGCAGTATTTT.

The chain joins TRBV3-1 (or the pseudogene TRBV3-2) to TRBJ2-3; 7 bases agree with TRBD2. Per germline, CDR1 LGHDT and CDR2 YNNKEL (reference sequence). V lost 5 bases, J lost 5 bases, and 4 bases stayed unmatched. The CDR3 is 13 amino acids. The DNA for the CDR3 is TGTGCCAGCAGCAGGGACTATGGAGATACGCAGTATTTT. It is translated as CASSRDYGDTQYF.

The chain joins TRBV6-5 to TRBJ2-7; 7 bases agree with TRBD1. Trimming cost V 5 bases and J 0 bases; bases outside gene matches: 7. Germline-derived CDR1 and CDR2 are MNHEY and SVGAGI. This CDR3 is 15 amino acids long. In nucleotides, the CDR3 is TGTGCCAGCAGTACGAGACAGGGAAGCTCCTACGAGCAGTACTTC. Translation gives CASSTRQGSSYEQYF.